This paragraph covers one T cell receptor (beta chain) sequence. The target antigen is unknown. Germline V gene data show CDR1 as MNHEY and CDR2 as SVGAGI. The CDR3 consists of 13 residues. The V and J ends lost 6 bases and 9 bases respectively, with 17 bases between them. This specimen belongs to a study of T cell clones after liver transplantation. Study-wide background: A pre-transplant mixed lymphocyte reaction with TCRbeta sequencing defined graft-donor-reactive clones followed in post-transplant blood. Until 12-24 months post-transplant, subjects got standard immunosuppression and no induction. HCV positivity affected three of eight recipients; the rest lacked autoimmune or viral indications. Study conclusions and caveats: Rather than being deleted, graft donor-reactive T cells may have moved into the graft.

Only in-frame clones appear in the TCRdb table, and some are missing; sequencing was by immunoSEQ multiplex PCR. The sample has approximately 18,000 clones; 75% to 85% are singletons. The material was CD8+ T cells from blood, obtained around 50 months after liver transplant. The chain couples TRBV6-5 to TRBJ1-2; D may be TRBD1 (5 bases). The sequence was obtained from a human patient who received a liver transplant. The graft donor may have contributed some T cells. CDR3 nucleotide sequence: TGTGCCAGCAGCCCGCTTTGGGGCCGGAGCTACACCTTC. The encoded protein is CASSPLWGRSYTF.